This T cell receptor (beta chain) was identified during a study of CD4+ T cells in melanoma (dated by TCRdb to the early 2020s). Some background on the complete study: Neoantigen-specific CD4+ T cells in human melanoma were what the study investigated. Broader findings and caveats from the paper: Neoantigen-specific CD4+ T cells were reported to be correlated with the function of CD8+ T cells, macrophages and B cells. Diverse differentiation states were reported to be shown by neoantigen-specific CD4+ T cells in melanoma.

The CDR3 numbers 15 residues from cysteine through phenylalanine. Only the CDR3 region is kept as DNA, spanning 45 bases read in frame from base 1. CDR1 is given as MDHEN and CDR2 as SYDVKM, both from the germline V gene. V was cut back by 4 bases and J by 9 bases, leaving a gap of 16 bases between them. Libraries were constructed by the immunoSEQ multiplex PCR assay. In its TCRdb copy, this immuneACCESS table keeps in-frame sequences only and misses some clones. Where compared with another copy, unresolved V genes explain less than half of these, and the others have no known cause. The sample includes roughly 120,000 clones, with about nine tenths observed a single time. Of the sample, 3% to 4% is held by the ten largest clones. Patients with melanoma were used as donors. This clone was found once. The antigen it recognizes is unknown. No per-base quality is available; no much larger clone lies one base away.

Sequenced: peripheral blood. The sequence derives from a human donor with melanoma. The chain links TRBV28 with TRBJ1-6, with no reliable assignment of the D segment. This receptor has the CDR3 CASSYTGSPGSPLHF. The DNA reads as follows: TGTGCCAGCAGTTATACCGGCTCACCGGGTTCACCCCTCCACTTT.